This entry concerns a single T cell receptor (beta chain). The sample originates from a study of CD4 and CD8 cells across lung adenocarcinoma regions. V was shortened by 10 bases and J by 9 bases, with 28 bases between the two germline ends. The CDR3 runs 16 residues. Germline-derived CDR1 and CDR2 are ENHRY and SYGVKD. Localized lung adenocarcinoma, a non-small cell lung cancer, affected the donors. TCRdb reanalysed the PCR reads using MiXCR and keeps one entry per CDR3 protein. The profile shows around 20,000 distinct CDR3 sequences, around 59% of them singletons. This sequence originates from a female donor with lung adenocarcinoma. The CD4 and CD8 labels of this study may be unreliable. Sequencing was done on a sample of CD8+ T cells from the center of a lung tumor. The chain recombines TRBV10-3 with TRBJ2-1; possibly TRBD2 for D (5 bases). The CDR3 sequence: CATAVRSPGEPGEQFF. As DNA, the CDR3 is TGTGCCACCGCGGTCCGATCACCCGGGGAACCTGGTGAGCAGTTCTTC.